Each of the 19 T cell receptor beta chains below was sequenced from the same sample in a study of Ad26.COV2.S vaccination and SARS-CoV-2 variants. TCRdb's copy holds only in-frame clones and misses some; the assay was immunoSEQ multiplex PCR. There are hundreds of thousands of clones in the sample; roughly nine tenths occur only once, and roughly 1.5% lies in the top ten. Treatment specified: some 20 received Ad26.COV2.S at low or high dose, single or two shots; a few received placebo; per-sample allocation not given. Samples were taken on day 63 after the first vaccine or placebo injection. The sample was peripheral blood, taken in a trial of Ad26.COV2.S vaccine versus placebo. Receptors were obtained from a person aged 18-60 years who received the Ad26.COV2.S COVID-19 vaccine or a placebo.

The chain couples TRBV6-5 to TRBJ2-3; D gene uncertain. V was cut by 6 bases and J by 7 bases, with 11 bases left in between. CDR3 length: 12 amino acids. Germline loops: CDR1 MNHEY, CDR2 SVGAGI. CDR3 bases: TGTGCCAGCAGCCCCTCTAGAAATACGCAGTATTTT. Amino acids: CASSPSRNTQYF.

J is TRBJ2-7 and V is TRBV3-1 (or the pseudogene TRBV3-2); 7 positions agree with TRBD1. CDR3 length: 13 residues. The V segment lost 3 bases and the J segment 3 bases; nucleotides outside the gene matches: 2. Germline CDR1 LGHDT, CDR2 YNNKEL (reference sequence). The CDR3 loop reads CASSQGQNYEQYF. In nucleotides, the CDR3 is TGTGCCAGCAGCCAGGGACAGAACTACGAGCAGTACTTC.

The chain couples TRBV2 to TRBJ2-5; no clear D gene. The CDR3 covers 12 residues. The germline CDR1 and CDR2 sequences are SNHLY and FYNNEI. V lost 1 base, J lost 4 bases, and 4 bases lay in between. The CDR3 sequence is CASSEGRETQYF. The CDR3 DNA reads as TGTGCCAGCAGTGAAGGTCGAGAGACCCAGTACTTC.

The genes are TRBV15 and TRBJ2-2; 8 bases fit TRBD2. The V gene's germline CDR1 is LNHNV and CDR2 YYDKDF (reference sequence). The ends lost 5 bases at V and 7 bases at J; junction bases unmatched: 6. The CDR3 covers 14 residues. In DNA form, the CDR3 reads TGTGCCACCAGCCCCGGGAGGGCGGTCGGGGAGCTGTTTTTT. It is translated as CATSPGRAVGELFF.

The chain carries TRBV5-5 and TRBJ1-1, with D possibly TRBD1 on 5 matching bases. CDR3 length: 16 residues. The germline CDR1 and CDR2 sequences are SGHKS and YYEKEE (reference sequence). V was clipped by 0 bases and J by 1 base, with 13 bases between them. The CDR3, as DNA: TGTGCCAGCAGCTTGGGTTGGGTAGGGGAGAACACTGAAGCTTTCTTT. It encodes CASSLGWVGENTEAFF.

The chain joins TRBV29-1 to TRBJ2-7; TRBD1 matches 7 bases. The V gene end was trimmed by 2 bases and the J gene end by 3 bases; junction bases not matched to a gene: 7. The CDR3 sequence is 14 residues long. In germline, CDR1 is SQVTM, CDR2 ANQGSEA. The CDR3 loop is CSVEQTGPNYEQYF. CDR3 in DNA: TGCAGCGTTGAACAGACAGGGCCTAACTACGAGCAGTACTTC.

The J gene is TRBJ1-1, the V gene TRBV5-5; 7 nucleotides line up with TRBD1. After removal of 3 bases from V and 3 bases from J, the junction contained 2 bases not matched to a gene. Germline CDR1 and CDR2: SGHKS and YYEKEE (reference sequence). CDR3 size: 13 residues. CDR3 region: CASSSTGHTEAFF. The DNA for the CDR3 is TGTGCCAGCAGCTCGACAGGGCACACTGAAGCTTTCTTT.

This clone was picked up a small number of times. The chain carries TRBV7-6 and TRBJ2-2; D possibly matches TRBD1 or TRBD2 (6 bases each). V shed 8 bases and J shed 5 bases, with 9 bases lying between them. This CDR3 contains 12 residues. Germline V gene data show CDR1 as SGHVS and CDR2 as FNYEAQ. The CDR3 here is CASQGGTGELFF. DNA for the CDR3: TGTGCCAGCCAAGGGGGGACCGGGGAGCTGTTTTTT.

The count of this clone is one. This chain uses TRBV11-2 with TRBJ1-1; D is unresolved. The CDR3 runs to 13 residues. Germline CDR1 is SGHAT and CDR2 is FQNNGV. Trimming removed 1 base at V and 11 bases at J, with 14 bases between. CDR3 DNA: TGTGCCAGCAGCTTAGGACCGATTGTGGATGCTTTCTTT. Protein product: CASSLGPIVDAFF.

The V gene is TRBV7-8, the J gene TRBJ2-3; tentatively, D is TRBD1 (6 bases). V was pared by 1 base and J by 1 base, with 18 bases between. The CDR3 runs 18 residues. Germline lookup yields CDR1 SGHVS and CDR2 FQNEAQ. CDR3 loop: CASSLGQTTGSRTDTQYF. The CDR3, as DNA: TGTGCCAGCAGCTTAGGCCAGACCACAGGGTCACGCACAGATACGCAGTATTTT.

This rearrangement joins TRBV5-4 to TRBJ1-3, with TRBD1 matching over 7 bases. The CDR3 is 15 residues long. V lost 4 bases and J lost 0; bases outside the gene matches: 4. Per the germline V gene, CDR1 is SGHNT and CDR2 is YYREEE (reference sequence). The CDR3 reads CASSRGTVSGNTIYF. In DNA, the CDR3 is TGTGCCAGCAGCCGAGGGACAGTCTCTGGAAACACCATATATTTT.

V and J are TRBV14 and TRBJ1-6, with a possible D match to TRBD1 (5 bases). This CDR3 comprises 16 residues. Germline V gene data show CDR1 as SGHDN and CDR2 as FVKESK. The V and J ends lost 4 bases and 0 bases respectively, with 10 bases between them. CDR3: CASSPKGPSYNSPLHF. As DNA, the CDR3 is TGTGCCAGCAGCCCTAAGGGGCCCTCCTATAATTCACCCCTCCACTTT. The whole variable domain, filled in from reference TRBV14 and TRBJ1-6, reads EAGVTQFPSHSVIEKGQTVTLRCDPISGHDNLYWYRRVMGKEIKFLLHFVKESKQDESGMPNNRFLAERTGGTYSTLKVQPAELEDSGVYFCASSPKGPSYNSPLHFGNGTRLTVT.

The chain carries TRBV28 and TRBJ1-6; 9 nucleotides agree with TRBD1. CDR3 length: 16 amino acids. The germline V gene has CDR1 MDHEN and CDR2 SYDVKM. Unmatched junction bases numbered 11, after V lost 5 bases and J lost 9 bases. The CDR3 nucleotides are TGTGCCAGCAGTCAGGGGACAGGGACAAGGGGTTCACCCCTCCACTTT. Protein sequence: CASSQGTGTRGSPLHF.

The chain uses TRBV7-8 and TRBJ2-7; 13 bases are shared with TRBD2. Germline CDR1 is SGHVS and CDR2 is FQNEAQ. Trimming at V came to 5 bases and at J to 3 bases, leaving 4 bases not matched to a gene. The CDR3 has 15 residues. CDR3 nucleotide sequence: TGTGCCAGCAGCCAACGGACTAGCGGGAGCTACGAGCAGTACTTC. Translated: CASSQRTSGSYEQYF.

This rearrangement joins TRBV3-1 (or the pseudogene TRBV3-2) to TRBJ1-1; 7 bases fit TRBD1. V lost 4 bases, J lost 3 bases, and 8 bases stayed unmatched. CDR1 is LGHDT, CDR2 YNNKEL, per germline (reference sequence). The CDR3 contains 15 residues. The CDR3 DNA follows: TGTGCCAGCAGCCCAAGTACGACAGGGTACACTGAAGCTTTCTTT. This codes for CASSPSTTGYTEAFF.

This chain links TRBV3-1 (or the pseudogene TRBV3-2) with TRBJ2-6, with 8 positions matching TRBD1. CDR1 and CDR2 from the germline V gene are LGHDT and YNNKEL (reference sequence). The CDR3 loop spans 17 amino acids. Trimming cost V 5 bases and J 0 bases; bases outside gene matches: 6. Here the CDR3 reads CASSSQGAGSGANVLTF. DNA of the CDR3: TGTGCCAGCAGCAGCCAGGGGGCCGGCTCTGGGGCCAACGTCCTGACTTTC.

This chain joins TRBV2 and TRBJ1-2, with TRBD1 as a possible D gene (6 bases). The CDR3 covers 12 residues. The V gene lost 6 bases and the J gene lost 8 bases, with 13 bases spanning the gap. Germline V lookup: CDR1 SNHLY, CDR2 FYNNEI. The chain's CDR3 is CASRQGGKGYTF. The CDR3 bases are TGTGCCAGCAGACAGGGAGGAAAAGGCTACACCTTC.

The rearrangement uses TRBV7-9 and TRBJ1-1; D remains unclear. The germline CDR1 and CDR2 sequences are SEHNR and FQNEAQ (reference sequence). CDR3 size: 12 residues. V lost 0 bases and J lost 4, with 3 bases in between. CDR3: CASSLATTEAFF. The CDR3 DNA is TGTGCCAGCAGCTTAGCAACCACTGAAGCTTTCTTT.

This clone was counted once. CDR3 in amino acids: CASTSSGEQYF. The CDR3 nucleotides read TGTGCCAGCACCTCCAGTGGGGAGCAGTACTTC. This rearrangement joins TRBV25-1 to TRBJ2-7; D is uncertain. The germline CDR1 and CDR2 sequences are MGHDK and SYGVNS. V shed 7 bases and J shed 7 bases, with 11 bases lying between them. The CDR3 is 11 amino acids.